The clone carrying this T cell receptor beta chain was detected a few times. Its antigen is unknown. The CDR3 length is 15 residues. Germline V lookup: CDR1 SGDLS, CDR2 YYNGEE. With V trimmed by 1 base and J by 4 bases, 6 bases remained unmatched. Of the isolated RNA, all was reverse transcribed, and so the sequenced material was expressed TCRB transcripts. There were some 3.6 million reads on average in the naive, central memory and regulatory T cell samples. Sequenced by immunoSEQ multiplex PCR; TCRdb stores in-frame clones only, minus some. The table includes around 330,000 clones, 11% detected once. The data were obtained in a study of beta chain features in type 1 diabetes. Study conclusions and caveats: Cells carrying high TCR expression could end up over-represented when cDNA is sequenced. The analysis here could not establish whether HLA type shapes TCRB rearrangement.

V is TRBV9 and J is TRBJ2-7; 9 positions agree with TRBD1. The sequence derives from a woman aged 30 to 39 in good health. Sequenced material: naive CD4+ T cells from blood. The DNA of the CDR3 is TGTGCCAGCAGCGTATCCCCCGGGACAGGGTACGAGCAGTACTTC. The encoded protein is CASSVSPGTGYEQYF.